These 14 T cell receptor beta chains share one sample of origin, sequenced in a study of CD8 T cells in ankylosing spondylitis (dated by TCRdb to 2016 to 2017). To prepare the library, 5' RACE was applied. These reads were obtained on an Illumina HiSeq 2500. TCRdb cleaned the public reads at Q25 with fastp, built clones with MiXCR and kept in-frame beta chains. Rows matching on CDR3 protein sequence are summarized as one entry with the most common DNA and genes. The sample table contains 700,000 to 850,000 distinct CDR3 sequences; only one count was recorded for approximately 12% of them. Just over 0.5% of the sample is in the top ten clones. Beyond this particular receptor, the publication reports: Blood from ankylosing spondylitis patients appeared to be characterized by a TCR beta motif made up of several highly homologous amino acid variants.

For these TCRs, the target antigens are not known. Material: blood, either unsorted or a sorted T cell fraction (not recorded which). The source of these receptors is a male donor with ankylosing spondylitis.

This clonotype occurred many times. The chain uses TRBV20-1 and TRBJ2-5; possible D gene TRBD2, 7 bases. This CDR3 contains 13 residues. The V gene's germline CDR1 is DFQATT and CDR2 SNEGSKA (reference sequence). V lost 3 bases and J 1 base, leaving 9 bases between the germline ends. DNA for the CDR3: TGCAGTGCTAGGAGGGGGGGCCAAGAGACCCAGTACTTC. As protein: CSARRGGQETQYF.

The chain is built from TRBV28 and TRBJ2-7; possibly TRBD2 for D (6 bases). Trimming removed 6 bases from V and 4 bases from J, with 19 bases in between. Germline CDR1 is MDHEN and CDR2 is SYDVKM. The CDR3 runs 15 residues. CDR3 loop: CASRRVGGYRYEQYF. The CDR3 DNA reads as TGTGCCAGCAGACGGGTTGGGGGGTATCGATACGAGCAGTACTTC.

The gene calls are TRBV7-3 and TRBJ2-1; tentatively, D is TRBD2 (6 bases). V lost 4 bases and J lost 9, with 19 bases in between. The CDR3 contains 15 residues. Looked up from germline, CDR1 is SGHTA and CDR2 is FQGTGA. CDR3 residues: CASSSQYGRGLEQFF. The CDR3 nucleotides are TGTGCCAGCAGCTCTCAATACGGGAGAGGGCTTGAGCAGTTCTTC.

This clonotype showed up many times. This sequence joins TRBV29-1 and TRBJ1-5; 8 bases map to TRBD1. The V gene's germline CDR1 is SQVTM and CDR2 ANQGSEA. J lost 5 bases, V lost 4 bases, and 4 bases had no gene match. The CDR3 sequence is 13 residues long. The CDR3 protein is CSVVDRGDQPQHF. Written as DNA, the CDR3 is TGCAGCGTTGTAGACAGGGGCGATCAGCCCCAGCATTTT.

This clonotype was recorded a few times. The chain joins TRBV7-2 to TRBJ2-7, with a possible D match to TRBD1 (5 bases). V gave up 1 base and J gave up 7 bases, with 14 bases separating them. CDR1 and CDR2 from the germline V gene are SGHTA and FQGNSA. The length of the CDR3 is 14 residues. The CDR3 region has the DNA TGTGCCAGCAGCTTAGAACCGCAGGGAAGGGAGCAGTACTTC. This codes for CASSLEPQGREQYF.

This clonotype has at least ten counts. The CDR3 nucleotides read TGTGCCAGCAGCTTACGCGGCGTGTACAATGAGCAGTTCTTC. Translating it yields CASSLRGVYNEQFF. The chain employs TRBV7-9 and TRBJ2-1; no clear D gene. This CDR3 region has 14 residues. V lost 2 bases and J 4 bases, leaving 9 bases between the germline ends. Germline values: CDR1 SEHNR, CDR2 FQNEAQ (reference sequence). The variable domain in full, with the rest retrieved from reference TRBV7-9 and TRBJ2-1, is DTGVSQNPRHKITKRGQNVTFRCDPISEHNRLYWYRQTLGQGPEFLTYFQNEAQLEKSRLLSDRFSAERPKGSFSTLEIQRTEQGDSAMYLCASSLRGVYNEQFFGPGTRLTVL.

V usage is TRBV20-1 and J usage is TRBJ2-7; 11 positions match TRBD2. The germline V gene has CDR1 DFQATT and CDR2 SNEGSKA (reference sequence). Trimming cost V 3 bases and J 6 bases; bases outside gene matches: 7. The CDR3 is 14 amino acids. In DNA form, the CDR3 reads TGCAGTGCTAGGCGCTCCGGGACTAGCGGCGAGCAGTACTTC. Residues: CSARRSGTSGEQYF.

The chain couples TRBV27 to TRBJ2-3; 7 positions match TRBD2. The V gene end was trimmed by 2 bases and the J gene end by 5 bases; junction bases not matched to a gene: 7. Germline CDR1 MNHEY, CDR2 SMNVEV (reference sequence). The CDR3 is 15 residues long. CDR3 protein: CASSLLGGGEDTQYF. In DNA, the CDR3 is TGTGCCAGCAGTTTACTTGGGGGGGGTGAAGATACGCAGTATTTT.

The chain is built from TRBV12-1 and TRBJ1-2; the table calls TRBD1, which could not be checked here. TRBV12-1 is marked as a pseudogene. The CDR3 runs to 14 residues. The CDR3 DNA is TGTGCCAGCAGCAACGGGACGGACTCGTATGGCTACACCTTC. This sequence encodes CASSNGTDSYGYTF.

This clonotype was detected many times. This chain links TRBV7-2 with TRBJ1-1; D uncertain. The germline V and J ends were trimmed by 1 base and 4 bases, with 16 bases remaining between them. The length of the CDR3 is 16 residues. Per the germline V gene, CDR1 is SGHTA and CDR2 is FQGNSA. CDR3 sequence reads: CASSLETLGLATEAFF. CDR3 in DNA: TGTGCCAGCAGCTTAGAGACCCTGGGCCTAGCCACTGAAGCTTTCTTT.

J is TRBJ2-1 and V is TRBV7-2; a weak D match, TRBD1 (5 bases). This CDR3 is built from 16 residues. V lost 5 bases to trimming and J lost 4 bases, with 18 bases between them. Germline-derived CDR1 and CDR2 are SGHTA and FQGNSA. The CDR3 is CASSLTLQGYYNEQFF. Here the CDR3 DNA reads TGTGCCAGCAGCCTGACCCTCCAGGGTTATTACAATGAGCAGTTCTTC.

This clonotype showed up just a few times. The V gene is TRBV30, the J gene TRBJ2-7, with unresolved D. The CDR3 loop spans 12 amino acids. V gave up 0 bases and J gave up 3 bases, with 6 bases separating them. The germline gives CDR1 GTSNPN, CDR2 SVGIG (reference sequence). The DNA of the CDR3 is TGTGCCTGGAGTGTAACTGGCTACGAGCAGTACTTC. Translated, it gives CAWSVTGYEQYF.

This chain connects TRBV6-4 to TRBJ1-2; D uncertain. CDR3 length: 12 residues. The germline V gene encodes CDR1 MRHNA and CDR2 SNTAGT. Trimming removed 2 bases at V and 7 bases at J, with 8 bases between. The CDR3: CASSDGIGGYTF. The CDR3 DNA follows: TGTGCCAGCAGTGACGGGATCGGTGGCTACACCTTC.

The J gene is TRBJ2-1, the V gene TRBV7-8, with a tentative D call TRBD2 (6 bases). This CDR3 has 12 residues. Germline-derived CDR1 and CDR2 are SGHVS and FQNEAQ. Trimming took off 3 bases at V and 14 bases at J, with 14 bases between the two ends. The DNA for the CDR3 is TGTGCCAGCAGCTTCTTGGCTAGCGTGGAGTTCTTC. This gives the protein CASSFLASVEFF.